These 4 T cell receptor beta chains originate from one sample sequenced in a study of T cell changes during pregnancy in multiple sclerosis. Generated by immunoSEQ multiplex PCR, the TCRdb table keeps only in-frame clones and is missing some. The repertoire includes about 55,000 clones, about 94% of them detected once, and 2.5% sits in the top ten. The sequencing here drew on CD8+ T cells from peripheral blood mononuclear cells, taken after pregnancy. The receptors here all came from a female donor with multiple sclerosis, enrolled in a pregnancy study.

The chain has TRBV29-1 and TRBJ2-3, with 15 bases identical to TRBD2. The CDR3 length is 16 residues. With V trimmed by 3 bases and J by 0 bases, 1 base remained unmatched. CDR1 and CDR2 (germline): SQVTM, ANQGSEA. The CDR3: CSVDGLAGGSTDTQYF. CDR3 coding DNA: TGCAGCGTTGACGGACTAGCGGGAGGGAGCACAGATACGCAGTATTTT.

The chain employs TRBV4-2 and TRBJ2-2, with TRBD2 as a possible D gene (5 bases). The CDR3 has 17 residues. Germline V gene data show CDR1 as LGHNA and CDR2 as YNFKEQ. Trimming took off 3 bases at V and 7 bases at J, with 21 bases between the two ends. CDR3 residues: CASSQLPLRENDGELFF. CDR3 in DNA: TGTGCCAGCAGCCAGTTACCTCTGAGGGAAAATGACGGGGAGCTGTTTTTT.

This clone was detected a few times. The chain combines TRBV6-5 with TRBJ2-7; D not certain. The germline gives CDR1 MNHEY, CDR2 SVGAGI. V was trimmed by 10 bases and J by 3 bases, leaving 13 bases between them. The CDR3 loop spans 12 amino acids. For the CDR3, the DNA is TGTGCCACCCCCCGGTCGGGCTACGAGCAGTACTTC. It codes for CATPRSGYEQYF.

This chain links TRBV18 with TRBJ1-1, with a tentative D call TRBD1 (5 bases). The CDR3 runs to 14 residues. The V and J ends lost 7 bases and 5 bases respectively, with 17 bases between them. CDR1 and CDR2 from the germline V gene are KGHSH and LQKENI. This chain's CDR3 is CASYISGGGTEAFF. The CDR3, as DNA: TGTGCCAGCTACATAAGCGGGGGGGGTACTGAAGCTTTCTTT.